The next 8 T cell receptor beta chains were all read from a single sample in a study of regulatory T cells in long-lasting Graves disease. Specified time point: newly diagnosed GD, antithyroid drugs for less than 3 months. After RNA was extracted from PBMCs, the TCR library was made from it. Investigators prepared the TCR beta libraries by applying iRepertoire HTBI primers and Arm-PCR of CDR3 regions. MiXCR, applied by TCRdb to the multiplex PCR reads, yields one record per CDR3 protein. The data show about 400,000 distinct CDR3 sequences, with 15% seen just once and about 8% held by the top ten. Separately, the same data were catalogued under a study of T cells in Graves' hyperthyroidism and ophthalmopathy.

The sequencing here drew on peripheral blood mononuclear cells (PBMCs), taken at new diagnosis, from a patient treated with antithyroid drugs. All receptors derive from a woman aged 35 to 49 with Graves disease.

This clonotype showed up many times. The chain carries TRBV11-1 and TRBJ2-1; D may be TRBD1 (5 bases). CDR3 length: 13 residues. Germline lookup yields CDR1 SGHAT and CDR2 FQDESV (reference sequence). Trimming cost V 1 base and J 6 bases, with 7 bases left between them. DNA for the CDR3: TGTGCCAGCAGCTTAGGCCAGGGCAATGAGCAGTTCTTC. Amino acids: CASSLGQGNEQFF.

The table lists this clonotype with many counts. The CDR3 bases are TGTGCCAGCAGCTCTCCAGCCACAGATACGCAGTATTTT. Residues: CASSSPATDTQYF. This chain uses TRBV5-8 with TRBJ2-3; D ambiguous. The germline CDR1 and CDR2 sequences are SGHTS and YDEGEE. The CDR3 has 13 amino acids. The V end was cut by 3 bases, the J end by 2 bases, with 7 bases between.

CDR3 region: CASSYIAGGGETQYF. The CDR3 DNA reads as TGCGCCAGCAGCTACATAGCGGGAGGAGGAGAGACCCAGTACTTC. J is TRBJ2-5 and V is TRBV5-1, with 10 bases aligning to TRBD2. This CDR3 has 15 amino acids. The V and J ends lost 3 bases and 4 bases, in that order; junction bases with no gene match: 6. From germline, CDR1 is SGHRS and CDR2 YFSETQ. The full variable domain, its missing parts supplied by reference TRBV5-1 and TRBJ2-5, is KAGVTQTPRYLIKTRGQQVTLSCSPISGHRSVSWYQQTPGQGLQFLFEYFSETQRNKGNFPGRFSGRQFSNSRSEMNVSTLELGDSALYLCASSYIAGGGETQYFGPGTRLLVL.

This clonotype occurred many times. The V call is TRBV6-1, the J call TRBJ2-3; TRBD2 aligns across 12 bases. With 5 bases clipped from V and 4 bases from J, the junction kept 16 bases outside the gene matches. Germline CDR1 MNHNS, CDR2 SASEGT. This CDR3 spans 19 amino acids. The CDR3 loop reads CASSQIKTSGRGSADTQYF. The DNA of the CDR3 is TGTGCCAGCAGTCAAATAAAGACTAGCGGGAGAGGATCCGCAGATACGCAGTATTTT.

The table lists this clonotype with a few counts. V and J are TRBV6-1 and TRBJ2-7; 7 bases match TRBD2. The germline gives CDR1 MNHNS, CDR2 SASEGT. The length of the CDR3 is 14 residues. J was trimmed by 7 bases and V by 6 bases; bases with no gene match: 12. DNA of the CDR3: TGTGCCAGCAGAACGGGAGGAGAGGGAAAAGAGCAGTACTTC. This translates into CASRTGGEGKEQYF.

About this clonotype: The conserved phenylalanine or tryptophan normally closing the CDR3 is absent here, so this likely arose from a read error. V is TRBV10-3 and J is TRBJ2-2, with D perhaps TRBD1 (6 bases). The V and J ends lost 4 bases and 3 bases respectively, with 12 bases between them. Per the germline V gene, CDR1 is ENHRY and CDR2 is SYGVKD. This CDR3 has 15 amino acids. The CDR3 loop reads CAISARDTDTGELFS. CDR3 in DNA: TGTGCCATCAGTGCCCGGGACACCGACACCGGGGAGCTGTTTTCT.

The rearrangement joins TRBV5-1 to TRBJ2-6; D is ambiguous. Trimming shortened V by 0 bases and J by 0 bases, and 7 bases separated the two germline ends. The CDR3 has 16 residues. The germline gives CDR1 SGHRS, CDR2 YFSETQ. CDR3 amino acids: CASSLGDTSGANVLTF. CDR3 coding DNA: TGCGCCAGCAGCTTGGGAGACACCTCTGGGGCCAACGTCCTGACTTTC.

This clonotype occurred many times. This chain connects TRBV20-1 to TRBJ1-2; the match to TRBD1 covers 10 bases. CDR1 is DFQATT, CDR2 SNEGSKA, per germline (reference sequence). The CDR3 loop spans 16 amino acids. Germline trimming cut 2 bases from V and 5 bases from J; bases unmatched to any gene: 11. The CDR3 nucleotides are TGCAGTGCTAGATCAGGGACAGGGGCCTTAAATTATGGCTACACCTTC. As protein: CSARSGTGALNYGYTF.